Listed below are T cell receptor beta chains from one sample, sequenced in a study of blood T cell repertoires in COVID-19. Sequencing was performed with immunoSEQ multiplex PCR; in TCRdb, only in-frame clones are kept and a portion is missing. This table has about 98,000 clones, roughly 80% appearing once. Specimen: peripheral blood. These receptors were collected from a woman at least 80 years old with acute or convalescent COVID-19. Both conserved end residues are part of each CDR3. Fields, in order: J gene, D gene, V gene, CDR3 protein. D genes are given only for firm matches.

j_call: TRBJ2-1
d_call: TRBD1
v_call: TRBV9
cdr3_aa: CASSVSGTGFYNEQFF

j_call: TRBJ2-2
d_call: -
v_call: TRBV9
cdr3_aa: CASSVGVTNTGELFF

j_call: TRBJ1-2
d_call: -
v_call: TRBV2
cdr3_aa: CASSAVTAGGYTF

j_call: TRBJ1-2
d_call: -
v_call: TRBV5-5
cdr3_aa: CASSFNRDGYTF

j_call: TRBJ2-3
d_call: TRBD2
v_call: TRBV3-1/TRBV3-2
cdr3_aa: CASSQTMLAVFSSTDTQYF

j_call: TRBJ2-7
d_call: TRBD1
v_call: TRBV2
cdr3_aa: CASSEGERQGKYF

j_call: TRBJ1-2
d_call: TRBD1
v_call: TRBV28
cdr3_aa: CASSQTRDRGGGYTF

j_call: TRBJ1-1
d_call: -
v_call: TRBV6-2/TRBV6-3
cdr3_aa: CASSSRGGDTEAFF

j_call: TRBJ1-6
d_call: TRBD1
v_call: TRBV28
cdr3_aa: CASSFSGTGASPLHF

j_call: TRBJ1-2
d_call: -
v_call: TRBV5-6
cdr3_aa: CASSPEVALGYTF

j_call: TRBJ1-6
d_call: -
v_call: TRBV18
cdr3_aa: CASSPAARLNSPLHF

j_call: TRBJ1-5
d_call: -
v_call: TRBV6-2/TRBV6-3
cdr3_aa: CASSYSSQARNQPQHF

j_call: TRBJ1-6
d_call: TRBD1
v_call: TRBV4-3
cdr3_aa: CASSQEQGVQSPLHF

j_call: TRBJ2-1
d_call: TRBD1
v_call: TRBV14
cdr3_aa: CASSILQGASYNEQFF

j_call: TRBJ2-2
d_call: -
v_call: TRBV7-2
cdr3_aa: CASSFGLNTGELFF

j_call: TRBJ2-5
d_call: TRBD1
v_call: TRBV5-4
cdr3_aa: CASSLGDRAQETQYF

j_call: TRBJ2-6
d_call: TRBD1
v_call: TRBV5-1
cdr3_aa: CASSLGRTGQGVSGANVLTF

j_call: TRBJ2-5
d_call: -
v_call: TRBV19
cdr3_aa: CASRRQSPGETQYF

j_call: TRBJ1-4
d_call: TRBD1
v_call: TRBV2
cdr3_aa: CASIVATGGGSEKLFF

j_call: TRBJ1-1
d_call: -
v_call: TRBV19
cdr3_aa: CASSGAANTEAFF

j_call: TRBJ2-2
d_call: TRBD2
v_call: TRBV19
cdr3_aa: CASSIREGTGELFF

j_call: TRBJ1-2
d_call: TRBD1
v_call: TRBV7-9
cdr3_aa: CASSPQGTGNFYGYTF

j_call: TRBJ1-6
d_call: -
v_call: TRBV21-1
cdr3_aa: CASNENRDRANSPLHF

j_call: TRBJ1-5
d_call: -
v_call: TRBV15
cdr3_aa: CATSRVSQDQPQHF

j_call: TRBJ1-1
d_call: -
v_call: TRBV7-2
cdr3_aa: CASSPPGRGLGTEAFF

j_call: TRBJ2-3
d_call: TRBD2
v_call: TRBV9
cdr3_aa: CASSVRTSGVADTQYF

j_call: TRBJ2-1
d_call: -
v_call: TRBV4-1
cdr3_aa: CASSQDQGQYNEQFF

j_call: TRBJ1-5
d_call: -
v_call: TRBV11-2
cdr3_aa: CASSLGAGRQPQHF

j_call: TRBJ1-1
d_call: -
v_call: TRBV12-3/TRBV12-4
cdr3_aa: CASRAGVNTEAFF

j_call: TRBJ1-1
d_call: TRBD1
v_call: TRBV5-4
cdr3_aa: CASSSGQGWTEAFF

j_call: TRBJ1-1
d_call: -
v_call: TRBV5-5
cdr3_aa: CASSPVNTEAFF

j_call: TRBJ1-2
d_call: TRBD1
v_call: TRBV9
cdr3_aa: CASSEGTGYYGYTF

j_call: TRBJ2-5
d_call: -
v_call: TRBV24-1
cdr3_aa: CATSEWRAGGQETQYF

j_call: TRBJ1-4
d_call: -
v_call: TRBV28
cdr3_aa: CASSLKFREKLFF

j_call: TRBJ1-1
d_call: -
v_call: TRBV5-1
cdr3_aa: CASSLEPGSTEAFF

j_call: TRBJ1-5
d_call: TRBD1
v_call: TRBV2
cdr3_aa: CASRGSGGNQPQHF

j_call: TRBJ2-3
d_call: TRBD2
v_call: TRBV18
cdr3_aa: CASSPPNSGTDTQYF

j_call: TRBJ2-7
d_call: -
v_call: TRBV7-2
cdr3_aa: CASSYRDEQYF

j_call: TRBJ2-7
d_call: TRBD1
v_call: TRBV6-5
cdr3_aa: CASRSLGQTYEQYF

j_call: TRBJ2-3
d_call: -
v_call: TRBV28
cdr3_aa: CASSFGKVDTQYF

j_call: TRBJ2-3
d_call: -
v_call: TRBV24-1
cdr3_aa: CATSDPASRGTSTDTQYF

j_call: TRBJ1-4
d_call: TRBD1
v_call: TRBV6-5
cdr3_aa: CASSRGTANEKLFF

j_call: TRBJ2-7
d_call: -
v_call: TRBV6-2/TRBV6-3
cdr3_aa: CASSYPSRGGNEQYF

j_call: TRBJ1-5
d_call: -
v_call: TRBV7-2
cdr3_aa: CASSLAPDQPQHF

j_call: TRBJ2-3
d_call: -
v_call: TRBV19
cdr3_aa: CASSRRGGPYTDTQYF

j_call: TRBJ1-3
d_call: TRBD1
v_call: TRBV6-5
cdr3_aa: CATSTGMGNTIYF

j_call: TRBJ1-2
d_call: TRBD1
v_call: TRBV10-3
cdr3_aa: CAISPGQGFYGYTF

j_call: TRBJ1-2
d_call: -
v_call: TRBV7-2
cdr3_aa: CASSLGRLNYGYTF

j_call: TRBJ1-6
d_call: TRBD1
v_call: TRBV7-3
cdr3_aa: CASSLQGASPLHF

j_call: TRBJ1-2
d_call: -
v_call: TRBV5-1
cdr3_aa: CASSPLSGGGYGYTF